This TCR beta chain was profiled in a study of OX40 agonist ivuxolimab in advanced cancers. In the study overall: Those treated in dose escalation had hepatocellular carcinoma, melanoma, renal cell cancer or head and neck cancer.

Profiling relied on immunoSEQ multiplex PCR, and the TCRdb table lists in-frame clones only, not all of them. The table lists around 70,000 clones, 65% to 90% of them singletons. This CDR3 has 14 residues. Between the trimmed V and J ends, which lost 0 bases and 7 bases, there was a span of 12 bases. Per germline, CDR1 MNHNY and CDR2 SVGAGI (reference sequence). As to this clone: Its matching antigen is unknown.

Points from the study as a whole: Nonresponders, in some cases, also had low normalized T-cell clonal expansion. Clonal expansion by week 6 occurred in CD4+ and CD8+ blood T cells (at 0.1 to 3.0 mg/kg).

The clonotype comes from an adult with an advanced solid tumor such as melanoma, head and neck, liver or kidney cancer. The chain combines TRBV6-6 with TRBJ1-1; D may be TRBD1 (6 bases). The input for sequencing was CD4+ or CD8+ T cells sorted from blood, taken in a trial of the OX40 agonist ivuxolimab. The CDR3: CASSYSGGAGEAFF. CDR3 sequence (DNA): TGTGCCAGCAGTTACTCGGGGGGCGCCGGTGAAGCTTTCTTT.